This TCR beta chain was sequenced in a study of somatic mutations in cytotoxic T cells in rheumatoid arthritis. Data came from immunoSEQ multiplex PCR; TCRdb stores just in-frame clones and leaves some out. The table shows about 14,000 clones, with 60% to 85% occurring only once. The receptor was derived from an adult with rheumatoid arthritis. Sequenced input: CD8+ T cells sorted from blood.

CDR3 residues: CASRTVGGNTEAFF. CDR3 DNA: TGTGCCAGCAGAACCGTTGGAGGGAACACTGAAGCTTTCTTT. The rearrangement links TRBV6-1 to TRBJ1-1; D is unclear. In germline, CDR1 is MNHNS, CDR2 SASEGT. V was shortened by 6 bases and J by 1 base, with 12 bases between the two germline ends. There are 14 residues in the CDR3.